This entry lists 10 T cell receptor beta chains sequenced from one sample in a study of blood T cell repertoires in COVID-19. Sequenced by immunoSEQ multiplex PCR; TCRdb stores in-frame clones only, minus some. The sample has a few hundred thousand clones; 85% to 90% are singletons. Sequencing was done on a sample of PBMCs or T cells enriched from blood (not recorded which). Receptors originate from a man aged 25-45 years who had recovered from COVID-19.

This clone has a single count. The chain joins TRBV5-1 to TRBJ1-2, with D possibly TRBD1 on 6 matching bases. Trimming removed 5 bases from V and 8 bases from J, with 19 bases in between. The germline V gene encodes CDR1 SGHRS and CDR2 YFSETQ. The CDR3 extends over 14 amino acids. CDR3 nucleotides: TGCGCCAGCAGTCCTCTAGAACAGGGTCAGGGCTACACCTTC. Translated: CASSPLEQGQGYTF.

The chain employs TRBV7-3 and TRBJ2-3; D is perhaps TRBD1 (5 bases). There are 16 residues in the CDR3. The ends were cut back, 5 bases at V and 1 base at J, with 16 bases in the middle. CDR1 SGHTA and CDR2 FQGTGA come from the germline V gene. The CDR3 here is CASSQTAVAGTDTQYF. The CDR3 DNA reads as TGTGCCAGCAGCCAGACAGCCGTGGCCGGCACAGATACGCAGTATTTT. The full variable domain, with the rest looked up from reference TRBV7-3 and TRBJ2-3, is GAGVSQTPSNKVTEKGKYVELRCDPISGHTALYWYRQSLGQGPEFLIYFQGTGAADDSGLPNDRFFAVRPEGSVSTLKIQRTERGDSAVYLCASSQTAVAGTDTQYFGPGTRLTVL.

The chain joins TRBV7-2 to TRBJ2-5; D might be TRBD1 (6 bases). The CDR3 spans 13 residues. Germline V lookup: CDR1 SGHTA, CDR2 FQGNSA. V lost 2 bases and J lost 6, with 10 bases in between. This CDR3 is CASSLQGTKTQYF. The DNA for the CDR3 is TGTGCCAGCAGCTTACAGGGGACGAAGACCCAGTACTTC.

The rearrangement uses TRBV9 and TRBJ2-1, with D perhaps TRBD1 (5 bases). Trimming took 0 bases from V and 7 from J, leaving 11 bases between them. Per germline, CDR1 SGDLS and CDR2 YYNGEE. This CDR3 comprises 14 residues. In nucleotides, the CDR3 is TGTGCCAGCAGCGTAGGCAAAGGGGTGAATGAGCAGTTCTTC. Amino acids: CASSVGKGVNEQFF.

The chain couples TRBV5-1 to TRBJ1-4; D possibly corresponds to TRBD1 (6 bases). The CDR3 extends over 14 amino acids. V was pared by 0 bases and J by 8 bases, with 11 bases between. From germline, CDR1 is SGHRS and CDR2 YFSETQ. The CDR3 is CASSLGTVGEKLFF. The DNA for the CDR3 is TGCGCCAGCAGCTTGGGGACAGTTGGGGAAAAACTGTTTTTT.

This clone came up once. The rearrangement joins TRBV7-8 to TRBJ2-7, with 13 bases fitting TRBD2. The V and J ends lost 5 bases and 7 bases, in that order; junction bases with no gene match: 8. The CDR3 totals 15 residues. CDR1 and CDR2 (germline): SGHVS, FQNEAQ. CDR3 in amino acids: CASSTRTSGRGEQYF. The CDR3 nucleotides read TGTGCCAGCAGCACCAGGACTAGCGGGAGAGGAGAGCAGTACTTC.

Concerning this clone itself: This sample includes further DNA sequences coding for the same CDR3. This chain links TRBV12-3 or TRBV12-4 with TRBJ1-1; tentative D call: TRBD1 (6 bases). V was trimmed by 5 bases and J by 2 bases, leaving 9 bases between them. The CDR3 consists of 13 residues. The CDR3 reads CASSPRGNTEAFF. In DNA form, the CDR3 reads TGTGCCAGCAGTCCCAGGGGAAACACTGAAGCTTTCTTT.

This rearrangement joins TRBV5-4 to TRBJ2-1; 8 bases align to TRBD2. V lost 5 bases to trimming and J lost 8 bases; unmatched junction nucleotides: 9. Germline V gene sequence: CDR1 SGHNT, CDR2 YYREEE (reference sequence). This CDR3 is built from 14 residues. CDR3 nucleotide sequence: TGTGCCAGCAGGCCGGGACTAGAGGTCGATGAGCAGTTCTTC. Protein: CASRPGLEVDEQFF.

The chain recombines TRBV7-9 with TRBJ2-7; 9 bases agree with TRBD2. CDR1 is SEHNR and CDR2 is FQNEAQ in the germline V gene (reference sequence). The CDR3 totals 17 residues. The junction had 14 bases not matched to a gene; V was cut back by 1 base and J by 7 bases. The CDR3 DNA follows: TGTGCCAGCAGCTTAGGAGCTAGCGGGGTTATCTATGAGGAGCAGTACTTC. Protein: CASSLGASGVIYEEQYF. The full variable domain, in which reference TRBV7-9 and TRBJ2-7 provide the parts outside the CDR3, is DTGVSQNPRHKITKRGQNVTFRCDPISEHNRLYWYRQTLGQGPEFLTYFQNEAQLEKSRLLSDRFSAERPKGSFSTLEIQRTEQGDSAMYLCASSLGASGVIYEEQYFGPGTRLTVT.

The rearrangement joins TRBV5-1 to TRBJ2-3; TRBD2 agrees at 11 bases. Germline CDR1 and CDR2: SGHRS and YFSETQ. There are 17 residues in the CDR3. The V gene end was trimmed by 2 bases and the J gene end by 2 bases; junction bases not matched to a gene: 7. The CDR3: CASSLTPGLAVTDTQYF. DNA for the CDR3: TGCGCCAGCAGCTTAACCCCGGGACTAGCGGTCACAGATACGCAGTATTTT.